This T cell receptor (gamma chain) was observed in a study of gammadelta T cells in human blood (TCRdb year 2020). Library construction relied on RT-PCR. Sequencing used an Illumina MiSeq. For TCRdb, the public reads were processed anew by CATT, and duplicate DNA sequences were folded into one row. Here the sample has some 150 gamma-chain clones; about 6.1% occur a single time. The leading ten clones occupy less than 65% of the sample. Here is what the overall study found, with its caveats: In the study, polyclonal expansion of innate gamma-delta T cells immediately after birth was reported to appear to be driven by microbial exposure.

Worth noting for this clone: The target of this receptor is not known. With a much larger clone just one base away, this may be a read error. Other DNA sequences of this sample code for an identical CDR3.

The CDR3 covers 15 residues, taking in both the cysteine and the phenylalanine. Only the CDR3 DNA is retained, 45 bases long and in frame from the first base. The CDR1 and CDR2 encoded by the germline V gene are EGSTGY and YDSYTSSV. For this chain, trimming is 6 bases at the V end and 3 bases at the J end, and the number of junction bases without a gene match is 10. Sequenced: non-Vgamma9Vdelta2 gamma-delta T cells from infant blood. This TCR was recovered from a human donor. Recombination joined TRGV4 with TRGJP2. The CDR3 reads CATWTLRGSDWIKTF. The base sequence is TGTGCCACCTGGACCCTCAGGGGTAGTGATTGGATCAAGACGTTT.